Listed below are T cell receptor beta chains from one sample, sequenced in a study of blood T cell repertoires in COVID-19. Assay used: immunoSEQ multiplex PCR; TCRdb lists only in-frame clones, some missing. The table shows about 210,000 clones, with about 91% occurring only once. The sequenced sample consisted of peripheral blood. These receptor sequences come from a man in his thirties or forties with acute or convalescent COVID-19. CDR3s include the opening cysteine and the closing phenylalanine or tryptophan. A D gene is named only where the DNA matches it firmly. Some rows have no size entry. The others give once, few or many, or a class for an expanded clone.

d_call	v_call	clone_size	j_call	cdr3_aa	cdr3_nt
TRBD1	TRBV28	NA	TRBJ1-2	CASSPGQGISYGYTF	TGTGCCAGCAGTCCGGGACAGGGGATCTCCTATGGCTACACCTTC
NA	TRBV11-2	NA	TRBJ2-1	CASSLAGLPNNEQFF	TGTGCCAGCAGCTTAGCGGGACTGCCCAACAATGAGCAGTTCTTC
TRBD1	TRBV6-5	NA	TRBJ1-1	CASSWDRGDSEAFF	TGTGCCAGCAGTTGGGACAGGGGGGACTCAGAAGCTTTCTTT
NA	TRBV11-2	NA	TRBJ1-5	CASSSLQGQPQHF	TGTGCCAGCAGCTCGTTACAGGGTCAGCCCCAGCATTTT
NA	TRBV7-3	once	TRBJ1-2	CASSLNANGYGYTF	TGTGCCAGCAGCTTAAACGCCAACGGGTATGGCTACACCTTC
NA	TRBV6-2/TRBV6-3	NA	TRBJ2-7	CASSYSRSRTRGSEQYF	TGTGCCAGCAGTTACTCGCGGAGCCGGACGCGGGGCTCCGAGCAGTACTTC
TRBD1	TRBV13	NA	TRBJ2-3	CASSRPYRGAYTDTQYF	TGTGCCAGCAGCCGGCCATACAGGGGGGCATACACAGATACGCAGTATTTT
NA	TRBV18	once	TRBJ2-1	CASSLRQLSYNEQFF	TGTGCCAGCTCACTAAGACAGCTCTCCTACAATGAGCAGTTCTTC
NA	TRBV28	NA	TRBJ2-3	CASLRNGGRADTQYF	TGTGCCAGCCTTCGTAACGGGGGAAGGGCAGATACGCAGTATTTT
NA	TRBV6-1	NA	TRBJ2-7	CASSERTPSYEQYF	TGTGCCAGCAGTGAAAGGACACCCTCCTACGAGCAGTACTTC
TRBD1	TRBV28	NA	TRBJ2-7	CASSLVGQEYEQYF	TGTGCCAGCAGTTTAGTTGGACAGGAGTACGAGCAGTACTTC
NA	TRBV7-9	NA	TRBJ2-3	CASSLGPSTSTDTQYF	TGTGCCAGCAGCTTAGGTCCATCCACTAGCACAGATACGCAGTATTTT
NA	TRBV28	NA	TRBJ2-7	CASTELGRREQYF	TGTGCCAGCACTGAGCTGGGGCGGCGGGAGCAGTACTTC
TRBD2	TRBV10-3	NA	TRBJ2-3	CAISESGGGGDTQYF	TGTGCCATCAGTGAGTCTGGCGGGGGAGGAGATACGCAGTATTTT
TRBD1	TRBV28	few	TRBJ1-1	CASSFSPVTGAEAFF	TGTGCCAGCAGTTTTTCCCCCGTGACAGGGGCTGAAGCTTTCTTT
TRBD1	TRBV3-1/TRBV3-2	NA	TRBJ1-6	CASRNRDRNSPLHF	TGTGCCAGCAGGAACCGGGACAGAAATTCACCCCTCCACTTT
NA	TRBV19	once	TRBJ2-7	CASRTTGLRGDEQYF	TGTGCCAGCCGAACAACAGGGCTGAGAGGGGACGAGCAGTACTTC
TRBD2	TRBV7-2	few	TRBJ2-3	CASKGRGGFRDTQYF	TGTGCCAGCAAGGGACGGGGGGGCTTCAGAGATACGCAGTATTTT
TRBD1	TRBV2	NA	TRBJ2-2	CASRPGTGKIGELFF	TGTGCCAGCAGGCCCGGGACAGGGAAGATCGGGGAGCTGTTTTTT
NA	TRBV28	NA	TRBJ1-3	CASSLAGNTIYF	TGTGCCAGCAGTTTAGCGGGAAACACCATATATTTT
NA	TRBV9	NA	TRBJ1-6	CASSETGSSYNSPLHF	TGTGCCAGCAGCGAAACAGGGAGCTCCTATAATTCACCCCTCCACTTT
NA	TRBV11-2	NA	TRBJ2-4	CASSYTEGTMAGNIQYF	TGTGCCAGCAGCTATACGGAGGGGACGATGGCTGGGAACATTCAGTACTTC
NA	TRBV10-2	NA	TRBJ2-7	CASSPTRQYEQYF	TGCGCCAGCAGCCCGACTAGGCAGTACGAGCAGTACTTC
NA	TRBV18	NA	TRBJ2-3	CASSPSTQGSDTQYF	TGTGCCAGCTCACCTTCCACCCAGGGCTCAGATACGCAGTATTTT
TRBD1	TRBV12-3/TRBV12-4	many	TRBJ1-5	CASSSTGAQPQHF	TGTGCCAGCAGTTCTACAGGGGCTCAGCCCCAGCATTTT
TRBD2	TRBV2	NA	TRBJ2-7	CASRKGLVYYEQYF	TGTGCCAGCAGGAAGGGACTAGTATACTACGAGCAGTACTTC
TRBD1	TRBV27	once	TRBJ1-5	CASRQEGAISNQPQHF	TGTGCCAGCAGACAAGAGGGGGCGATATCAAATCAGCCCCAGCATTTT
NA	TRBV29-1	once	TRBJ2-7	CSVEELLAGRTYEQYF	TGCAGCGTTGAGGAGCTGTTGGCGGGGCGCACCTACGAGCAGTACTTC
NA	TRBV5-1	NA	TRBJ2-3	CASSLSPASTDTQYF	TGCGCCAGCAGCTTGTCTCCAGCGAGCACAGATACGCAGTATTTT
NA	TRBV6-6	NA	TRBJ1-1	CASIVNTEAFF	TGTGCCAGCATCGTTAACACTGAAGCTTTCTTT
NA	TRBV30	NA	TRBJ2-1	CACPRPGGEQFF	TGTGCCTGCCCCCGCCCCGGGGGTGAGCAGTTCTTC
NA	TRBV5-1	NA	TRBJ1-1	CASSLETEEAFF	TGCGCCAGCAGCTTGGAAACAGAAGAAGCTTTCTTT
TRBD1	TRBV28	NA	TRBJ1-1	CASIPTQGAGTEAFF	TGTGCCAGCATTCCAACCCAGGGGGCCGGCACTGAAGCTTTCTTT
NA	TRBV19	NA	TRBJ2-1	CASRVGSGPYNEQFF	TGTGCCAGTAGGGTCGGGAGCGGGCCCTACAATGAGCAGTTCTTC
TRBD1	TRBV3-1/TRBV3-2	NA	TRBJ2-7	CASSRTGLYEQYF	TGTGCCAGCAGCCGGACAGGGCTCTACGAGCAGTACTTC
NA	TRBV7-9	once	TRBJ2-7	CASSFGQRGEQYF	TGTGCCAGCAGCTTTGGACAAAGGGGCGAGCAGTACTTC
NA	TRBV5-8	NA	TRBJ1-5	CASSLGSGTNSNQPQHF	TGTGCCAGCAGCTTGGGGTCCGGGACAAATAGCAATCAGCCCCAGCATTTT
TRBD1	TRBV6-6	NA	TRBJ2-3	CASSYTGGPGLAQYF	TGTGCCAGCAGTTACACAGGGGGCCCGGGCTTAGCGCAGTATTTT
TRBD2	TRBV15	NA	TRBJ2-1	CATSRDGGSPVKEQFF	TGTGCCACCAGCAGAGACGGCGGGAGCCCTGTTAAGGAGCAGTTCTTC
TRBD1	TRBV27	NA	TRBJ1-2	CASSLQGASGYTF	TGTGCCAGCAGTTTACAGGGGGCGAGTGGCTACACCTTC
TRBD2	TRBV2	NA	TRBJ2-2	CASMGSGGAGTGELFF	TGTGCCAGCATGGGTAGCGGGGGGGCCGGGACCGGGGAGCTGTTTTTT
NA	TRBV6-2/TRBV6-3	NA	TRBJ2-7	CASSYSILSSYEQYF	TGTGCCAGCAGTTACTCGATCCTCAGCTCCTACGAGCAGTACTTC
NA	TRBV19	NA	TRBJ1-1	CASAWTDEAFF	TGTGCCAGTGCTTGGACAGATGAAGCTTTCTTT
NA	TRBV20-1	NA	TRBJ1-5	CSARTLTAQHF	TGCAGTGCCCGGACACTCACGGCCCAGCATTTT
NA	TRBV27	NA	TRBJ2-3	CASSLSASTDTQYF	TGTGCCAGCAGTTTATCGGCTAGCACAGATACGCAGTATTTT
NA	TRBV4-1	NA	TRBJ1-1	CASSQVQGNTEAFF	TGCGCCAGCAGCCAAGTTCAGGGGAACACTGAAGCTTTCTTT
TRBD1	TRBV6-5	NA	TRBJ1-1	CASSYFGTGNTEAFF	TGTGCCAGCAGTTACTTTGGGACAGGGAACACTGAAGCTTTCTTT
NA	TRBV6-2/TRBV6-3	once	TRBJ2-3	CASSHLLVAMPDTQYF	TGTGCCAGCAGTCACTTGCTGGTGGCCATGCCGGATACGCAGTATTTT
NA	TRBV30	few	TRBJ2-7	CAWSLGSTYEQYF	TGTGCCTGGAGTCTAGGATCGACCTACGAGCAGTACTTC